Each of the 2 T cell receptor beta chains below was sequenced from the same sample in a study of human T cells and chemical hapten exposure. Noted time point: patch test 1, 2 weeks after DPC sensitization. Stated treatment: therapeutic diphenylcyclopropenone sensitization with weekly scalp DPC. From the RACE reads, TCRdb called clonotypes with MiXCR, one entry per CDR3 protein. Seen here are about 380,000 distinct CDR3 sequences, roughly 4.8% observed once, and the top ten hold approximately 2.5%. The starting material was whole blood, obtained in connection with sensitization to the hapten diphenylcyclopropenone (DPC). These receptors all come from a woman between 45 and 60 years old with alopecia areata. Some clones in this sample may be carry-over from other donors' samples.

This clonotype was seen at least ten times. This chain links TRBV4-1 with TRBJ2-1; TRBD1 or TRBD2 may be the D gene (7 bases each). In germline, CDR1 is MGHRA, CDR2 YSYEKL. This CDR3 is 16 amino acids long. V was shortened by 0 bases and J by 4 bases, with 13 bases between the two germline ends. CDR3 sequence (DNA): TGCGCCAGCAGCCAAGACAGGGGGGGGGCTTACAATGAGCAGTTCTTC. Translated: CASSQDRGGAYNEQFF.

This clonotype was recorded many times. The DNA for the CDR3 is TGCAGTGCTAGAGACGACAGGCAACCTACCTACGAGCAGTACTTC. It translates to CSARDDRQPTYEQYF. The chain carries TRBV20-1 and TRBJ2-7, with a possible D match to TRBD1 (6 bases). The CDR3 extends over 15 amino acids. V lost 0 bases to trimming and J lost 2 bases, with 14 bases between them. Germline V gene sequence: CDR1 DFQATT, CDR2 SNEGSKA (reference sequence).